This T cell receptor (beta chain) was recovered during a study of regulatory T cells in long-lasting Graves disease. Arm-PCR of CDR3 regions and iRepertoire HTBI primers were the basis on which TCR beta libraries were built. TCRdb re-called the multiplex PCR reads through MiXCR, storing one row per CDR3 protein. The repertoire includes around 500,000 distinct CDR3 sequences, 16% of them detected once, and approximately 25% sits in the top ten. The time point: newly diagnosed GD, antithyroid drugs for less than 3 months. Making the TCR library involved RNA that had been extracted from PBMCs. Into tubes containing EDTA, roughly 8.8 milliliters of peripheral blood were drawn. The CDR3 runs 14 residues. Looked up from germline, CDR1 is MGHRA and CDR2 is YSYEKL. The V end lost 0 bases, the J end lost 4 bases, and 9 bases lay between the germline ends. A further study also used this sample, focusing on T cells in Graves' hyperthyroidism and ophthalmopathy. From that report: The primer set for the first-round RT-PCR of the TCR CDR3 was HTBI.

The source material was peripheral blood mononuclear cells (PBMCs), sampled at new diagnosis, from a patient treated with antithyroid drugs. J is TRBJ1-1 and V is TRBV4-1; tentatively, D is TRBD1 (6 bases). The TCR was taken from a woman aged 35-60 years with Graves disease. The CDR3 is CASSQEDSFTEAFF. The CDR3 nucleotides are TGCGCCAGCAGCCAAGAGGACAGTTTCACTGAAGCTTTCTTT.